What follows are 29 T cell receptor beta chains derived from one specimen sequenced in a study of shared clonotypes between healthy human individuals. The assay was immunoSEQ multiplex PCR, and TCRdb's table has in-frame clones only and misses some. The sample has 2 million to 3 million clones, 93% seen once; the top ten hold about 0.39%. The source material was naive CD4+ T cells from PBMCs. This sample's subset: CD45RA+ positively selected. The receptor set was obtained from a man aged 18-30 years in good health. Some clones in this sample may be carry-over from other donors' samples.

V is TRBV28 and J is TRBJ2-7, with TRBD1 matching 8 bases. The junction had 7 bases not matched to a gene; V was cut back by 7 bases and J by 2 bases. The CDR3 loop spans 14 amino acids. CDR1 is MDHEN, CDR2 SYDVKM, per germline. For the CDR3, the DNA is TGTGCCAGCACCCAGGGGGCACTAACCTACGAGCAGTACTTC. It yields the protein CASTQGALTYEQYF.

This clone was observed once. The V and J genes are TRBV19 and TRBJ1-2; TRBD1 matches 7 bases. V lost 5 bases, J lost 4 bases, and 4 bases stayed unmatched. The CDR3 consists of 13 residues. Germline V gene lookup returns CDR1 LNHDA and CDR2 SQIVND (reference sequence). CDR3 in amino acids: CASSLGTVYGYTF. CDR3 nucleotides: TGTGCCAGTAGTCTCGGGACAGTCTATGGCTACACCTTC.

This clone is a singleton in its sample. This sequence joins TRBV4-1 and TRBJ2-7; D uncertain. With 0 bases removed from V and 3 bases from J, the gap between germline ends came to 9 bases. CDR1 is MGHRA, CDR2 YSYEKL, per germline. The CDR3 contains 14 residues. CDR3 amino acids: CASSQDPRNYEQYF. DNA for the CDR3: TGCGCCAGCAGCCAAGACCCGCGGAACTACGAGCAGTACTTC.

The genes are TRBV7-8 and TRBJ2-7, with a tentative D call TRBD2 (6 bases). Trimming took off 5 bases at V and 3 bases at J, with 14 bases between the two ends. Germline V gene lookup returns CDR1 SGHVS and CDR2 FQNEAQ. CDR3 size: 14 residues. The CDR3: CASSDQTRSYEQYF. The CDR3 DNA reads TGTGCCAGCAGCGACCAGACTAGGAGCTACGAGCAGTACTTC.

Note on this clone: This same CDR3 is encoded by further DNA sequences in the sample. The chain is built from TRBV12-5 and TRBJ1-2; the D is unclear. Germline values: CDR1 LGHNT, CDR2 FRNRAP. This CDR3 has 14 amino acids. Trimming removed 0 bases at V and 3 bases at J, with 8 bases between. The chain's CDR3 is CASGLVGSDYGYTF. In DNA, the CDR3 is TGTGCTAGTGGTTTGGTAGGGAGCGACTATGGCTACACCTTC.

CDR3 sequence reads: CASSESGTGGGRETQYF. CDR3 DNA sequence: TGCGCCAGCAGTGAGTCTGGGACAGGGGGTGGTCGAGAGACCCAGTACTTC. This rearrangement joins TRBV10-2 to TRBJ2-5; 11 bases are a match to TRBD1. The germline V gene encodes CDR1 WSHSY and CDR2 SAAADI. The V gene end was trimmed by 0 bases and the J gene end by 4 bases; junction bases not matched to a gene: 7. The CDR3 is made up of 17 amino acids.

The chain couples TRBV6-1 to TRBJ2-6; possibly TRBD1 or TRBD2 for D (5 bases each). The V and J ends lost 4 bases and 0 bases respectively, with 13 bases between them. CDR1 is MNHNS and CDR2 is SASEGT in the germline V gene. The CDR3 spans 17 residues. For the CDR3, the DNA is TGTGCCAGCAGTGTCGGGCAGGGACGCTCTGGGGCCAACGTCCTGACTTTC. Protein product: CASSVGQGRSGANVLTF.

This clone was recorded once. The chain combines TRBV5-5 with TRBJ2-7; D unclear. Deletions cut 0 bases from V and 6 bases from J, with 7 bases between. Looked up from germline, CDR1 is SGHKS and CDR2 is YYEKEE (reference sequence). The CDR3 sequence is 12 residues long. The CDR3 nucleotides are TGTGCCAGCAGCTTGGTTTTGGTCGAGCAGTACTTC. It encodes CASSLVLVEQYF.

V usage is TRBV21-1 and J usage is TRBJ2-6; the DNA was not compared with TRBD2, the D call given in the table. TRBV21-1 counts as a pseudogene. The CDR3 has 16 residues. CDR3 DNA sequence: TGTGCCAGAGGGAACCGGGAAATCTCTGGGGCCAACGTCCTGACTTTC. It specifies CARGNREISGANVLTF.

Comment on this clone: Distinct nucleotide sequences in the sample also encode this CDR3. This chain connects TRBV6-5 to TRBJ1-2; a possible D gene is TRBD1 (5 bases). Germline CDR1 and CDR2: MNHEY and SVGAGI. The CDR3 spans 11 residues. The germline V and J ends were trimmed by 6 bases and 5 bases, with 7 bases remaining between them. CDR3 DNA sequence: TGTGCCAGCAGACAGGAATATGGCTACACCTTC. It yields the protein CASRQEYGYTF.

The J gene is TRBJ2-2, the V gene TRBV13; no definite D call. CDR3 length: 16 amino acids. Germline CDR1 reads PRHDT; CDR2 reads FYEKMQ (reference sequence). V lost 1 base to trimming and J lost 4 bases, with 13 bases between them. The DNA of the CDR3 is TGTGCCAGCAGCTTAGTACTACCTACTTCCACCGGGGAGCTGTTTTTT. Amino acids: CASSLVLPTSTGELFF. The full variable domain, with the rest looked up from reference TRBV13 and TRBJ2-2, is AAGVIQSPRHLIKEKRETATLKCYPIPRHDTVYWYQQGPGQDPQFLISFYEKMQSDKGSIPDRFSAQQFSDYHSELNMSSLELGDSALYFCASSLVLPTSTGELFFGEGSRLTVL.

The chain uses TRBV4-2 and TRBJ2-1; 14 bases align to TRBD2. CDR3 length: 16 amino acids. With V trimmed by 2 bases and J by 7 bases, 4 bases remained unmatched. Looked up from germline, CDR1 is LGHNA and CDR2 is YNFKEQ. The CDR3 here is CASSQRGLAGGNEQFF. The CDR3 nucleotides are TGTGCCAGCAGCCAACGAGGACTAGCGGGAGGTAATGAGCAGTTCTTC.

The chain couples TRBV10-3 to TRBJ1-5; 7 bases agree with TRBD1. Germline CDR1 is ENHRY and CDR2 is SYGVKD. J was trimmed by 0 bases and V by 2 bases; bases with no gene match: 1. The CDR3 spans 15 residues. The CDR3, as DNA: TGTGCCATCAGTGAGAGGGGGCTTAGCAATCAGCCCCAGCATTTT. This encodes CAISERGLSNQPQHF.

This sequence joins TRBV5-1 and TRBJ1-1; tentatively, D is TRBD1 (6 bases). The CDR3 runs to 15 residues. Trimming cost V 3 bases and J 0 bases, with 12 bases left between them. Germline CDR1 SGHRS, CDR2 YFSETQ. The CDR3 is CASSSVGAVNTEAFF. The CDR3 bases are TGCGCCAGCAGCTCTGTGGGGGCGGTGAACACTGAAGCTTTCTTT. The full variable domain, its missing parts supplied by reference TRBV5-1 and TRBJ1-1, is KAGVTQTPRYLIKTRGQQVTLSCSPISGHRSVSWYQQTPGQGLQFLFEYFSETQRNKGNFPGRFSGRQFSNSRSEMNVSTLELGDSALYLCASSSVGAVNTEAFFGQGTRLTVV.

The J gene is TRBJ1-4, the V gene TRBV2; 8 nucleotides line up with TRBD1. The junction had 6 bases not matched to a gene; V was cut back by 6 bases and J by 3 bases. The CDR3 totals 15 residues. The germline V gene encodes CDR1 SNHLY and CDR2 FYNNEI. The CDR3 loop reads CASSPQGAANEKLFF. Here the CDR3 DNA reads TGTGCCAGCAGCCCCCAGGGGGCGGCTAATGAAAAACTGTTTTTT.

The rearrangement joins TRBV6-4 to TRBJ2-1; D perhaps matches TRBD2 (6 bases). The germline V and J ends were trimmed by 6 bases and 10 bases, with 25 bases remaining between them. Germline CDR1 reads MRHNA; CDR2 reads SNTAGT. The CDR3 is made up of 16 amino acids. The CDR3 loop is CASSRDGTAQILEQFF. In DNA, the CDR3 is TGTGCCAGCAGCCGAGACGGGACTGCACAAATTTTGGAGCAGTTCTTC.

The V and J genes are TRBV6-1 and TRBJ1-2, with unresolved D. From germline, CDR1 is MNHNS and CDR2 SASEGT. The germline V and J ends were trimmed by 0 bases and 4 bases, with 12 bases remaining between them. The CDR3 length is 15 residues. The CDR3 nucleotides read TGTGCCAGCAGTGAAGCGCAAAGTGTGTTCTATGGCTACACCTTC. Translation gives CASSEAQSVFYGYTF.

V and J are TRBV6-5 and TRBJ1-3; 10 bases align to TRBD1. Losses at the gene ends were 4 bases for V and 2 bases for J; bases not matched to a gene: 5. The CDR3 length is 16 residues. Germline V gene data show CDR1 as MNHEY and CDR2 as SVGAGI. The chain's CDR3 is CASSWGQGITGNTIYF. In nucleotides, the CDR3 is TGTGCCAGCAGTTGGGGACAGGGGATTACTGGAAACACCATATATTTT.

The J gene is TRBJ2-1, the V gene TRBV6-4; D perhaps matches TRBD2 (6 bases). Germline V gene lookup returns CDR1 MRHNA and CDR2 SNTAGT. Trimming took 4 bases from V and 2 from J, leaving 12 bases between them. CDR3 size: 15 residues. The CDR3 bases are TGTGCCAGCAGTGTCAGGGAGGATACCTACAATGAGCAGTTCTTC. Its translation: CASSVREDTYNEQFF.

The V call is TRBV29-1, the J call TRBJ1-4; TRBD1 matches at 7 bases. In germline, CDR1 is SQVTM, CDR2 ANQGSEA. Trimming took 7 bases from V and 8 from J; bases not matched to a gene: 4. The CDR3 totals 11 residues. The CDR3 DNA follows: TGCAGCGCCAGGGACAGAGAAAAACTGTTTTTT. Translating it yields CSARDREKLFF.

This chain links TRBV6-5 with TRBJ2-1; TRBD1 agrees at 9 bases. After removal of 5 bases from V and 3 bases from J, the junction contained 5 bases not matched to a gene. Per the germline V gene, CDR1 is MNHEY and CDR2 is SVGAGI. CDR3 length: 15 residues. CDR3 in amino acids: CASSARQGVYNEQFF. The CDR3 DNA follows: TGTGCCAGCAGTGCTCGACAGGGGGTCTACAATGAGCAGTTCTTC.

This chain connects TRBV5-1 to TRBJ2-7; 7 positions match TRBD2. V was clipped by 6 bases and J by 2 bases; unmatched bases: 8. Per the germline V gene, CDR1 is SGHRS and CDR2 is YFSETQ. The CDR3 is made up of 14 amino acids. CDR3 nucleotide sequence: TGCGCCAGCACCACGACAGCGGGAACCTACGAGCAGTACTTC. Its protein is CASTTTAGTYEQYF.

This chain joins TRBV7-2 and TRBJ2-2; D possibly corresponds to TRBD2 (5 bases). Per the germline V gene, CDR1 is SGHTA and CDR2 is FQGNSA. V dropped 2 bases and J dropped 6 bases, with 19 bases sitting between them. The CDR3 is 17 amino acids. DNA of the CDR3: TGTGCCAGCAGCTTACCCATCGAGGCTAGCCAGTCCGGGGAGCTGTTTTTT. Protein product: CASSLPIEASQSGELFF.

The chain joins TRBV28 to TRBJ2-3; D is tentatively TRBD1 or TRBD2 (5 bases each). CDR3 length: 14 amino acids. Germline V gives CDR1 MDHEN, CDR2 SYDVKM. The ends were cut back, 2 bases at V and 11 bases at J, with 17 bases in the middle. In DNA form, the CDR3 reads TGTGCCAGCAGTTTAACGGCAGGGAGTTCGCGGCAGTATTTT. This codes for CASSLTAGSSRQYF.

The chain couples TRBV30 to TRBJ2-1, with D perhaps TRBD1 or TRBD2 (5 bases each). The CDR3 covers 16 residues. CDR1 and CDR2 from the germline V gene are GTSNPN and SVGIG (reference sequence). Trimming stripped 5 bases from V and 0 bases from J, with 17 bases between. CDR3 in DNA: TGTGCCTGGGGGGAAGGGACCGCTAACTCCTACAATGAGCAGTTCTTC. This sequence encodes CAWGEGTANSYNEQFF.

This sequence joins TRBV5-4 and TRBJ2-3; either TRBD1 or TRBD2 may supply D (7 bases each). The V end lost 6 bases, the J end lost 3 bases, and 17 bases lay between the germline ends. Germline V gene sequence: CDR1 SGHNT, CDR2 YYREEE (reference sequence). This CDR3 has 15 amino acids. CDR3 DNA: TGTGCCAGCACCCCAGGGGGGGCAGGAACAGATACGCAGTATTTT. It specifies CASTPGGAGTDTQYF.

This clone showed up just a few times. In DNA form, the CDR3 reads TGTGCCAGCAGGCGGACCCCCGCAGGGGAGCTGTTTTTT. It specifies CASRRTPAGELFF. The chain recombines TRBV2 with TRBJ2-2, with D unclear. Trimming took 6 bases from V and 8 from J, leaving 13 bases between them. Germline lookup yields CDR1 SNHLY and CDR2 FYNNEI. The CDR3 length is 13 residues.

The chain combines TRBV5-5 with TRBJ1-4, with TRBD1 as a possible D gene (5 bases). V dropped 4 bases and J dropped 1 base, with 14 bases sitting between them. The CDR3 is 16 residues long. CDR1 is SGHKS and CDR2 is YYEKEE in the germline V gene (reference sequence). The CDR3 is CASSTAPRVTNEKLFF. The CDR3 nucleotides are TGTGCCAGCAGCACCGCCCCCAGGGTAACTAATGAAAAACTGTTTTTT.

This clone showed up just once. The same CDR3 is also encoded by other DNA sequences in this sample. This rearrangement joins TRBV20-1 to TRBJ2-5; tentatively, D is TRBD2 (6 bases). Germline CDR1 and CDR2: DFQATT and SNEGSKA (reference sequence). V was trimmed by 7 bases and J by 5 bases, leaving 11 bases between them. There are 11 residues in the CDR3. Written as DNA, the CDR3 is TGCAGTGTCGGGAGAGGGGAGACCCAGTACTTC. Residues: CSVGRGETQYF.